The TCR beta chain under discussion was sequenced for a study of T cells in Graves' hyperthyroidism and ophthalmopathy. Study-level background: Peripheral blood sampling occurred at initial diagnosis, before any treatment. Study results and limitations: Separating ophthalmopathy from stable hyperthyroidism was achieved by a 13 V-J model.

Germline V CDR1 and CDR2: SGHVS, FNYEAQ. CDR3 length equals 12 residues. For this clonotype: The target antigen is unknown. Its ends do not fully match the called genes, so a read error is possible.

A 10 ml volume of fresh peripheral blood provided the PBMCs. Amplified regions were TCR beta CDR3 sequences from RNA transcripts. Carried out on the TCR CDR3, a first-round RT-PCR used the HTBI primer set. TCRdb used MiXCR to reprocess the multiplex PCR reads, holding one entry per CDR3 protein. The profile covers a few hundred thousand distinct CDR3 sequences, with around 14% appearing a single time and around a quarter taken by the ten largest. The chain carries TRBV7-6 and TRBJ2-3; a weak D match, TRBD1 (5 bases). The sequence derives from a woman under 30 with Graves' hyperthyroidism that later progressed to Graves' ophthalmopathy. What was sequenced was blood. The DNA for the CDR3 is TGTGCCAGCAGCTTAGTTACAGGTACGCAGTATTTT. It specifies CASSLVTGTQYF.